A selection of T cell receptor beta chains follows, all from one sample in a study of PD-L1 blockade in urothelial cancer. Libraries were prepared by immunoSEQ multiplex PCR; TCRdb keeps only in-frame clonotypes and omits some of them. Among about 91,000 clones listed, 90% were seen once. The material sequenced was PBMCs, taken around atezolizumab (anti-PD-L1) treatment. The receptor source for this set is a man aged 55-75 years with urothelial cancer. Each CDR3 is given with its conserved first and last residue. D genes are given only for firm matches. Only some rows state a clone size, as once, few, many or a class for expanded clones.

j_gene: TRBJ2-5
d_gene: TRBD1
v_gene: TRBV30
abundance: NA
len: 15
CDR3nt: TGTGCCTGGGGGCGGGACAGGGTTATACAAGAGACCCAGTACTTC
CDR3aa: CAWGRDRVIQETQYF

j_gene: TRBJ2-5
d_gene: NA
v_gene: TRBV30
abundance: once
len: 16
CDR3nt: TGTGCCTGGAGTGTACTAACTGCCCCGGACCAAGAGACCCAGTACTTC
CDR3aa: CAWSVLTAPDQETQYF

j_gene: TRBJ1-1
d_gene: TRBD1
v_gene: TRBV5-1
abundance: NA
len: 12
CDR3nt: TGCGCCAGCAGCCAGGGACAGGGTGAAGCTTTCTTT
CDR3aa: CASSQGQGEAFF

j_gene: TRBJ1-4
d_gene: TRBD1
v_gene: TRBV19
abundance: NA
len: 15
CDR3nt: TGTGCCAGTAGTATCCCGACAGGGATGGGTGAAAAACTGTTTTTT
CDR3aa: CASSIPTGMGEKLFF

j_gene: TRBJ2-1
d_gene: TRBD2
v_gene: TRBV10-3
abundance: NA
len: 16
CDR3nt: TGTGCCATCATGGGGCAAGCGGGGGCTACCTACAATGAGCAGTTCTTC
CDR3aa: CAIMGQAGATYNEQFF

j_gene: TRBJ1-5
d_gene: NA
v_gene: TRBV30
abundance: NA
len: 13
CDR3nt: TGTGCCTGGAGTGTGGCAGCGGGTCAGCCCCAGCATTTT
CDR3aa: CAWSVAAGQPQHF

j_gene: TRBJ1-5
d_gene: NA
v_gene: TRBV6-5
abundance: once
len: 11
CDR3nt: TGTGCCAGCAGTGAGCGGTCCCTACAGCATTTT
CDR3aa: CASSERSLQHF

j_gene: TRBJ2-1
d_gene: NA
v_gene: TRBV7-7
abundance: NA
len: 14
CDR3nt: TGTGCCAGCAGCTTAGCGCAGGGCAGTAGTGAGCAGTTCTTC
CDR3aa: CASSLAQGSSEQFF

j_gene: TRBJ2-7
d_gene: NA
v_gene: TRBV7-2
abundance: NA
len: 13
CDR3nt: TGTGCCAGCAGCCTCTCCCCGGGGTACGAGCAGTACTTC
CDR3aa: CASSLSPGYEQYF

j_gene: TRBJ1-5
d_gene: NA
v_gene: TRBV23-1
abundance: NA
len: 17
CDR3nt: TGCGCCAGCAGTCAATCGAAACAGTCAACTCTTAATCAGCCCCAGCATTTT
CDR3aa: CASSQSKQSTLNQPQHF

j_gene: TRBJ2-7
d_gene: TRBD1
v_gene: TRBV7-8
abundance: NA
len: 16
CDR3nt: TGTGCCAGCAGCTTAGCGACGGGACAGGGTGACTTGGAGCAGTACTTC
CDR3aa: CASSLATGQGDLEQYF

j_gene: TRBJ2-1
d_gene: TRBD2
v_gene: TRBV7-2
abundance: NA
len: 15
CDR3nt: TGTGCCAGCAGCTTCACTAGCGGGAGCTACAATGAGCAGTTCTTC
CDR3aa: CASSFTSGSYNEQFF

j_gene: TRBJ1-1
d_gene: TRBD1
v_gene: TRBV7-9
abundance: NA
len: 14
CDR3nt: TGTGCCAGCAGCACCGGGACAGGGAACACTGAAGCTTTCTTT
CDR3aa: CASSTGTGNTEAFF

j_gene: TRBJ1-5
d_gene: TRBD1
v_gene: TRBV5-4
abundance: once
len: 16
CDR3nt: TGTGCCAGCAGCTTGGCTAGGGGGCAAGGCAATCAGCCCCAGCATTTT
CDR3aa: CASSLARGQGNQPQHF

j_gene: TRBJ1-2
d_gene: NA
v_gene: TRBV6-5
abundance: NA
len: 14
CDR3nt: TGTGCCAGCAGTTACGGGACATCCACTTATGGCTACACCTTC
CDR3aa: CASSYGTSTYGYTF

j_gene: TRBJ2-3
d_gene: TRBD1
v_gene: TRBV11-2
abundance: once
len: 16
CDR3nt: TGTGCCAGCAGCTTAGATCGCAGGGGGACCACAGATACGCAGTATTTT
CDR3aa: CASSLDRRGTTDTQYF

j_gene: TRBJ2-7
d_gene: TRBD1
v_gene: TRBV2
abundance: NA
len: 15
CDR3nt: TGTGCCAGCAGTCCCGGGACAGGGGGCATCTACGAGCAGTACTTC
CDR3aa: CASSPGTGGIYEQYF

j_gene: TRBJ2-7
d_gene: TRBD1
v_gene: TRBV2
abundance: NA
len: 13
CDR3nt: TGTGCCAGCCTTCGGGACAGCGGCTACGAGCAGTACTTC
CDR3aa: CASLRDSGYEQYF

j_gene: TRBJ2-3
d_gene: TRBD2
v_gene: TRBV5-1
abundance: NA
len: 16
CDR3nt: TGCGCCAGCAGCTCGGGATCTAGCGGGGGGATAGATACGCAGTATTTT
CDR3aa: CASSSGSSGGIDTQYF

j_gene: TRBJ2-5
d_gene: TRBD1
v_gene: TRBV5-4
abundance: NA
len: 13
CDR3nt: TGTGCCAGCAGCGTCGGGACAGGGGAGACCCAGTACTTC
CDR3aa: CASSVGTGETQYF

j_gene: TRBJ2-5
d_gene: NA
v_gene: TRBV19
abundance: NA
len: 13
CDR3nt: TGTGCCAGTAGGGCCGGGACACAAGAGACCCAGTACTTC
CDR3aa: CASRAGTQETQYF

j_gene: TRBJ2-2
d_gene: NA
v_gene: TRBV27
abundance: once
len: 17
CDR3nt: TGTGCCAGCAGTTTATTCCGGGGTAGCGGCCGCACCGGGGAGCTGTTTTTT
CDR3aa: CASSLFRGSGRTGELFF

j_gene: TRBJ2-1
d_gene: NA
v_gene: TRBV2
abundance: NA
len: 15
CDR3nt: TGTGCCAGCAGTGAATCCCGGGCGGGGCCCCGGGAGCAGTTCTTC
CDR3aa: CASSESRAGPREQFF

j_gene: TRBJ1-5
d_gene: TRBD1
v_gene: TRBV19
abundance: NA
len: 14
CDR3nt: TGTGCCAGTAGTCAGACAGGGATAAATCAGCCCCAGCATTTT
CDR3aa: CASSQTGINQPQHF

j_gene: TRBJ2-7
d_gene: NA
v_gene: TRBV6-6
abundance: NA
len: 16
CDR3nt: TGTGCCAGCAGATTACAGGGGGAGGGTAGCTCCTACGAGCAGTACTTC
CDR3aa: CASRLQGEGSSYEQYF